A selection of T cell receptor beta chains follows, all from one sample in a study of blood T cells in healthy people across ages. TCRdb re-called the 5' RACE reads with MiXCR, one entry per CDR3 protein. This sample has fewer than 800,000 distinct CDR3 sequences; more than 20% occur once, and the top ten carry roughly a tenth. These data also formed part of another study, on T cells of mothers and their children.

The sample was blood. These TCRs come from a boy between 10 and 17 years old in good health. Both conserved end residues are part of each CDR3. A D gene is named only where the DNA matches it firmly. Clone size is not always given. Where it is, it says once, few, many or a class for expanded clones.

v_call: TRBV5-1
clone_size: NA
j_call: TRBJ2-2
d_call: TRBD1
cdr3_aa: CASSLNAGQGTGELFF
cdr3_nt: TGCGCCAGCAGTTTGAACGCCGGACAGGGGACCGGGGAGCTGTTTTTT

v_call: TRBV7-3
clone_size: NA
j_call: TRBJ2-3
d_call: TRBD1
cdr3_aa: CASSLGDPGTGGTKENTQYF
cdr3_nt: TGTGCCAGCAGCTTAGGGGACCCTGGGACAGGGGGGACCAAGGAGAATACGCAGTATTTT

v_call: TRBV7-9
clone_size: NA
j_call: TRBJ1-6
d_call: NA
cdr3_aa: CASSLDLGRGNSPLHF
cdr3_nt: TGTGCCAGCAGCTTAGATCTGGGCAGGGGTAATTCACCCCTCCACTTT

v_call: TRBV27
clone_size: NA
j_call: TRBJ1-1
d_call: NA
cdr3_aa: CASSLDSWTEAFF
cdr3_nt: TGTGCCAGCAGTCTCGACAGCTGGACTGAAGCTTTCTTT

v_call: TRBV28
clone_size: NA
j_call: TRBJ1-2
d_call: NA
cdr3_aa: CASSLPLPLGGYTF
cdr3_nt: TGTGCCAGCAGCCTCCCCCTCCCCTTGGGTGGCTACACCTTC

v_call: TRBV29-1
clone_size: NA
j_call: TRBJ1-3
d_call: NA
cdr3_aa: CSVASGNGNTTYF
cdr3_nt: NA

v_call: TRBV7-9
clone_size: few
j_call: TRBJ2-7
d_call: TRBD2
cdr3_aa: CASSISSGGAGEQYF
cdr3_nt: TGTGCCAGCAGCATATCTAGCGGGGGCGCTGGCGAGCAGTACTTC

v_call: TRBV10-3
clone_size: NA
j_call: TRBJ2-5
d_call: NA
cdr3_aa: CAISAGHQETQYF
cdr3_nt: TGTGCCATCAGTGCGGGTCACCAAGAGACCCAGTACTTC

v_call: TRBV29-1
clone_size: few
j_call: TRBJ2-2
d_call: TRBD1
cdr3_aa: CSVDQGQGYGTGELFF
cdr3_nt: TGCAGCGTTGACCAGGGACAGGGGTACGGCACCGGGGAGCTGTTTTTT

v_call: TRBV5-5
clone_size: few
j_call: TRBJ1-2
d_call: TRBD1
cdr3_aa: CASSQYTTGESGEAYGYTF
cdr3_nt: TGTGCCAGCAGCCAATATACTACAGGGGAGAGCGGGGAGGCCTATGGCTATACCTTC

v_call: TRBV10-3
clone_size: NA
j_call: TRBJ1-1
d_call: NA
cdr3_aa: CAISDGELNTEAFF
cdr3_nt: TGTGCCATCAGTGACGGGGAGCTTAACACTGAAGCTTTCTTT

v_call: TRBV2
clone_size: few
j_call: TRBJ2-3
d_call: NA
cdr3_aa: CASSGRWDPDTQYF
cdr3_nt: TGTGCCAGCAGTGGTCGTTGGGATCCAGATACGCAGTATTTT

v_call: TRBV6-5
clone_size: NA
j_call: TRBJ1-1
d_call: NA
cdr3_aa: CASRRDNTEAFF
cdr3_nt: TGCGCCAGCAGACGCGATAACACTGAAGCTTTCTTT

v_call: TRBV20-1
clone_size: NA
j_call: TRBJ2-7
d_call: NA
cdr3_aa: CSAGGGPYNHEQYF
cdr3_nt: TGCAGTGCAGGCGGCGGGCCTTACAACCACGAGCAGTACTTC

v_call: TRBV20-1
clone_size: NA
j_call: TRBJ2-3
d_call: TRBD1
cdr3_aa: CSAESRDRGADTQYF
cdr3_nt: TGCAGTGCCGAATCCCGGGACAGGGGGGCAGATACGCAGTATTTT

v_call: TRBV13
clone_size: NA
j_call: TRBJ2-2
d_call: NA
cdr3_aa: CASSPRAMSPNTGELFF
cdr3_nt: TGTGCCAGCAGCCCCCGCGCAATGAGTCCGAACACCGGGGAGCTGTTTTTT

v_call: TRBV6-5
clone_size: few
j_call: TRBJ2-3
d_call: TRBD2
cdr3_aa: CASRGLAGARDTQYF
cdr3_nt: TGTGCCAGCAGGGGACTAGCGGGAGCCAGAGATACGCAGTATTTT

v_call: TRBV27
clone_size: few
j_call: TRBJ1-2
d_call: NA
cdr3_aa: CASSSLRDGDGYTF
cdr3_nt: TGTGCCAGCAGTTCCCTCCGGGACGGGGATGGCTACACCTTC

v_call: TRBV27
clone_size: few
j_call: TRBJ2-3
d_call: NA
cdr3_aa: CASSLVAGTDTQYF
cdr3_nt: TGTGCCAGCAGTTTGGTGGCGGGAACAGATACGCAGTATTTT

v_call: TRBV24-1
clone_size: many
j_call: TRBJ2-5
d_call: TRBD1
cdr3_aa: CATSDRGTGVRETQYF
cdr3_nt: TGTGCCACCAGTGATCGCGGGACAGGGGTAAGAGAGACCCAGTACTTC

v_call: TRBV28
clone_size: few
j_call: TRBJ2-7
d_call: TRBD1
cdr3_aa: CASSSGDRDSPYEQYF
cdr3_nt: TGTGCCAGCAGTTCCGGGGACAGGGATTCCCCCTACGAGCAGTACTTC

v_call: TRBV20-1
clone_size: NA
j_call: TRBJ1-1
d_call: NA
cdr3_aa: CSVPGHMTTEAFF
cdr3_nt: TGCAGTGTCCCAGGGCACATGACCACTGAAGCTTTCTTT

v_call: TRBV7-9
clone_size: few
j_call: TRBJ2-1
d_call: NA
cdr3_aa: CASSLPLSGQFF
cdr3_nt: TGTGCCAGCAGCTTGCCCCTTTCGGGGCAGTTCTTC

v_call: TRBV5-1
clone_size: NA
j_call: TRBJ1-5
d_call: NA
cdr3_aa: CASSLEGLNQPQHF
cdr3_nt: TGCGCCAGCAGCTTGGAGGGCTTGAATCAGCCCCAGCATTTT

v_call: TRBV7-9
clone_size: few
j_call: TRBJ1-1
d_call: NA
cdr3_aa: CASSLTAPGQPEAFF
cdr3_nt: TGTGCCAGCAGCTTAACAGCTCCCGGACAGCCTGAAGCTTTCTTT

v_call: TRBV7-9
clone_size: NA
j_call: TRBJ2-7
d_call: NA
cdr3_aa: CASSLVPREAPEQYF
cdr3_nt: TGTGCCAGCAGCTTAGTCCCCCGAGAGGCTCCCGAGCAGTACTTC

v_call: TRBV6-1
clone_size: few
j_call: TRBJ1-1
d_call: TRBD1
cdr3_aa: CASSTRTGRTEAFF
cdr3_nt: TGTGCCAGCAGTACTAGGACAGGGCGAACTGAAGCTTTCTTT

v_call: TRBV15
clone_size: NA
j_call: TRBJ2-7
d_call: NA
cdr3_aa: CATSPKGTPYEQYF
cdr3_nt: TGTGCCACCAGCCCAAAAGGGACTCCCTACGAGCAGTACTTC

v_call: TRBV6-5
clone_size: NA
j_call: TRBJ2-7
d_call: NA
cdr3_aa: CASSYPGKGDYEQYF
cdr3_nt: TGTGCCAGCAGTTACCCAGGGAAAGGGGACTACGAGCAGTACTTC

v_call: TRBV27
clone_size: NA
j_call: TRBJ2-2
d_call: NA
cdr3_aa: CASAWVMNTGELFF
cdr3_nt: TGTGCCAGCGCGTGGGTTATGAACACCGGGGAGCTGTTTTTT

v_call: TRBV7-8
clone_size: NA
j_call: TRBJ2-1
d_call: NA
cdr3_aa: CASRSRGISYNEQFF
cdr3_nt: TGTGCCAGCAGATCCAGGGGAATCTCCTACAATGAGCAGTTCTTC

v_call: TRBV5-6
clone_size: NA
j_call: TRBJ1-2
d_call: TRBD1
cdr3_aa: CASSLGGTGAAGYTF
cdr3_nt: TGTGCCAGCAGCTTGGGGGGGACAGGGGCAGCTGGCTACACCTTC

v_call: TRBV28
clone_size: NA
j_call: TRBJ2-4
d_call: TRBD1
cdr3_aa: CASSRTQTGTNIQYF
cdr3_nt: TGTGCCAGCAGTCGCACCCAGACAGGGACCAACATTCAGTACTTC

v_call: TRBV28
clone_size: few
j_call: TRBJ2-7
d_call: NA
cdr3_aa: CASSTPATGRVGEQYF
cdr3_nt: TGTGCCAGCAGTACCCCCGCGACAGGACGAGTGGGCGAGCAGTACTTC

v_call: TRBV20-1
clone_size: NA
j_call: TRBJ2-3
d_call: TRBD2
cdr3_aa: CSARDPRTSGRDTQYF
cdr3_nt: TGCAGTGCTAGAGATCCCCGGACTAGCGGGAGGGATACGCAGTATTTT

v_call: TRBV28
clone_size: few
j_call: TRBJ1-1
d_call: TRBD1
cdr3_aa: CASNSGNRGNTEAFF
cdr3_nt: TGTGCCAGCAATTCGGGGAACAGGGGGAACACTGAAGCTTTCTTT

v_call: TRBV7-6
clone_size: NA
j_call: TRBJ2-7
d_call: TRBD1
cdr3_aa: CASSLEGGRVGYEQYF
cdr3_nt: TGTGCCAGCAGCTTAGAAGGGGGCCGGGTTGGATACGAGCAGTACTTC

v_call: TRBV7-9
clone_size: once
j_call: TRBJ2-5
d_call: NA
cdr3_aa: CAGGQAGKETQYF
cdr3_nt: TGTGCCGGGGGCCAGGCGGGAAAAGAGACCCAGTACTTC

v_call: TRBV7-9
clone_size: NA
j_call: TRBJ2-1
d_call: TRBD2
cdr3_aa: CASSLPSGRAHEQFF
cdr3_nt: TGTGCCAGCAGCCTTCCTAGCGGGAGGGCCCATGAGCAGTTCTTC

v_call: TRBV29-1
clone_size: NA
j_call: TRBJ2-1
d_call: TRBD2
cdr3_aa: CSVEGLGLAGGAFSSAYYNEQFF
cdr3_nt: TGCAGCGTTGAAGGACTCGGACTAGCGGGCGGCGCCTTCTCCTCCGCCTACTACAATGAGCAGTTCTTC

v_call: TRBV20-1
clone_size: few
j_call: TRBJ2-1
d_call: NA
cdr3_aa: CSALRLAGGYNEQFF
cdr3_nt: TGCAGTGCCCTTCGGTTAGCTGGCGGCTACAATGAGCAGTTCTTC

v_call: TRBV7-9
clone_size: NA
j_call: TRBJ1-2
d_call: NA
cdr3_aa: CASSSDPMGTF
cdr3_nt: TGTGCCAGCAGCTCCGATCCTATGGGCACCTTC

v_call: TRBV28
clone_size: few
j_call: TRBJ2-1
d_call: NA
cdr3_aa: CASSSVTVSYNEQFF
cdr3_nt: TGTGCCAGCAGTTCAGTGACAGTCTCCTACAATGAGCAGTTCTTC

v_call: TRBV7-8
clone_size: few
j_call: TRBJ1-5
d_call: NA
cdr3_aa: CASSLFGDRQPQHF
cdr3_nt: TGTGCCAGCAGCTTATTCGGGGATCGTCAGCCCCAGCATTTT

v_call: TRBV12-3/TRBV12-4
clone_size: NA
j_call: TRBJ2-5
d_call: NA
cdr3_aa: CAIAWGIETQYF
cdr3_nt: TGTGCCATTGCTTGGGGGATCGAGACCCAGTACTTC

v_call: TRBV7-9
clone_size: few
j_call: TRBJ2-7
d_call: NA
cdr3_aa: CASSTSQGGQYF
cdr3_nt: TGTGCCAGCAGCACCAGCCAGGGAGGGCAGTACTTC

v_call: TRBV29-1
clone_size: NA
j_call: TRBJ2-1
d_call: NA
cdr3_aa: CSVPYHNEQFF
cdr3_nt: TGCAGCGTTCCCTACCACAATGAGCAGTTCTTC

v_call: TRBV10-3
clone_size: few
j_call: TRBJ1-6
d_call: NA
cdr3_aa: CAPPSPLHF
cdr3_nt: TGTGCCCCACCATCACCCCTCCACTTT

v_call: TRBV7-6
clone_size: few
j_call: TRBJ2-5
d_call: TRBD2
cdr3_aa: CASGLAMGAQYF
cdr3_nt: TGTGCCAGCGGACTAGCGATGGGGGCCCAGTACTTC

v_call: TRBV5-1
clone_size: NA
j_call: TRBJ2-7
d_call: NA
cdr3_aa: CATSLGDRTGEQYF
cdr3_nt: TGCGCCACCTCCTTAGGAGACAGGACGGGCGAGCAGTACTTC

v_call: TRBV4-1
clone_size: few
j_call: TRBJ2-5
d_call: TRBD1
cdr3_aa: CASSQRGQGLVETQYF
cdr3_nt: TGCGCCAGCAGCCAGCGGGGACAGGGGCTAGTGGAGACCCAGTACTTC

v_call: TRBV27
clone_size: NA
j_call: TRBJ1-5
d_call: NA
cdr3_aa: CASRHQPQHF
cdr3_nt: TGTGCCAGCAGACATCAGCCCCAGCATTTT

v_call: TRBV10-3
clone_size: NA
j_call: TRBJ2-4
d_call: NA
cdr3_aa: CATPTEEVNIQYF
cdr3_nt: TGTGCCACCCCGACAGAAGAGGTAAACATTCAGTACTTC